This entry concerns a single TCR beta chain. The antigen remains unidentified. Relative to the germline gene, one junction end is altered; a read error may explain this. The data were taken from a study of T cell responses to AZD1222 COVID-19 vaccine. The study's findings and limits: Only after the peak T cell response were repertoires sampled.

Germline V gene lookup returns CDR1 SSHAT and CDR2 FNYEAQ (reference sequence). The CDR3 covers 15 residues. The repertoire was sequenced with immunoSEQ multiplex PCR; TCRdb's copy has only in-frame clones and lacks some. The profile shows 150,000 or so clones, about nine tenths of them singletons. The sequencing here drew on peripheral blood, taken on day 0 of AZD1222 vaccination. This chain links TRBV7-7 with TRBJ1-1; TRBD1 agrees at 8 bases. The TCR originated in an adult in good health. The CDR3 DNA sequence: TGTGCTAGCAGCCCGTGGACAGGGATGAACACTGAAGCTTTCTTT. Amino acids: CASSPWTGMNTEAFF.